This TCR beta chain was observed in a study of blood T cell repertoires in COVID-19 (dated by TCRdb to 2018 to 2020). About the study as a whole: The collaborator samples originated in the United States, Italy and Spain and spanned the acute and convalescent phases of COVID-19. Samples came from the ongoing ImmuneRACE study (first 160 participants) plus 1,254 subjects from 6 global collaborators. Where HLA class I and class II types were available, the types were taken from metadata supplied by the sample provider, not from assay-based typing. The sample metadata nearly always contained a de-identified subject ID, COVID-19 status, age in years and sex. The prospective study material was composed of cDNA or gDNA derived from T cells, B-cell-depleted T cells, or PBMCs. The repertoires were released in a freely available public database intended as a resource for research on the immune response to SARS-CoV-2. The dataset comprised deeply sampled blood TCRbeta repertoires from subjects exposed to, actively infected with, or recovered from COVID-19.

Enrolling through a virtual design, the prospective study's participants ranged in age from roughly 18 to 90 years and lived across 20 to 30 United States geographic areas. To assign participants to cohorts, the prospective study relied on clinical history that participants themselves reported in a screening survey and a study questionnaire. Recovered participants in ImmuneRACE Cohort 3 were defined as having two consecutive negative NP/OP PCR tests, clearance from a healthcare professional, or resolution of symptoms. Mobile phlebotomists in the prospective study collected whole blood, serum and a nasopharyngeal or oropharyngeal swab from every participant. Over an approximately 2-month period, participants in the prospective study had the option of providing additional blood draws and questionnaires. Blood samples from the prospective study were shipped frozen or at room temperature prior to DNA extraction.

Trimmed from V: 2 bases; trimmed from J: 2 bases; junction bases lacking a gene match: 11. The CDR3 spans 17 residues, from the cysteine through the phenylalanine. Solely the CDR3 DNA is kept, with 51 bases framed from the first base. The germline V gene encodes CDR1 MDHEN and CDR2 SYDVKM. TCRbeta CDR3 regions were amplified from genomic DNA using the immunoSEQ Assay, a bias-controlled multiplex PCR. Concerning the study's data processing: Within the assay, amplification of reference gene primers was used to estimate how many nucleated cells each sample contained. Sequence reads were collapsed and filtered to measure the absolute abundance of every unique TCRbeta CDR3 rearrangement. For each sample, productive Simpson clonality was calculated by taking the square root of Simpson's diversity index across productive rearrangements. The immuneACCESS repertoire file appears here via TCRdb, limited to in-frame rearrangements. These files lack a portion of the clones; in checked studies, under half of the deficit traces to unresolved V genes, and the cause of the others is not known. V and J calls and clone size are those listed in that table; D and trimming were worked out from the DNA. The sample contains approximately 400,000 clones, around 90% of them found a single time. The top ten hold less than 1.5% of the sample.

A word on this clone: Its antigen target is currently unknown. No base quality values were provided; no much bigger clone lies one nucleotide off.

Paper-wide results and their limitations: How much clinical and demographic metadata was included differed by source and by participant, and the metadata was provided uncurated.

This TCR derives from a woman aged 18-30 years who had recovered from COVID-19. The sequenced sample was PBMCs or T cells enriched from blood (not recorded which). The chain is made from TRBV28 and TRBJ2-5; 7 middle bases align to TRBD1. The CDR3 here reads CASSLPRQGVRQETQYF. At the DNA level, the sequence is TGTGCCAGCAGTTTACCGCGGCAGGGGGTCCGACAAGAGACCCAGTACTTC.